This T cell receptor beta chain was captured in a study of T cell repertoires in cytomegalovirus infection. Study details: As its CMV epitopes, the study selected recently identified HLA-C-restricted and well-studied HLA-B-restricted targets. An indication of both CMV infection and matching HLA type came from public TCR beta signatures.

Only a few counts were recorded for this clonotype. The antigen is unknown. TCRdb fed the reads into MiXCR, producing one record per CDR3 protein. The profile covers 44,000 or so distinct CDR3 sequences, with about 21% appearing a single time and roughly 90% taken by the ten largest. This material consisted of CD8+ T cells from cultured PBMCs, taken from culture after CMV antigen stimulation. This TCR derives from a human donor in good health (CMV status not recorded). Some clones in this sample may be carry-over from other donors' samples.

In DNA form, the CDR3 reads TGCAGTGCTAGAGATCGCCGACTAGCGGGTCCGGGGGAGCTGTTTTTT. Protein: CSARDRRLAGPGELFF. V is TRBV20-1 and J is TRBJ2-2; 10 bases are a match to TRBD2. CDR3 length equals 16 residues. The germline V gene has CDR1 DFQATT and CDR2 SNEGSKA (reference sequence). V gave up 0 bases and J gave up 8 bases; unmatched junction bases: 9.